These 28 T cell receptor beta chains were sequenced from one sample in a study of cytotoxic CD8 clonotypes in ibrutinib-treated CLL. Clones were read by immunoSEQ multiplex PCR, and TCRdb kept only the in-frame ones, dropping some. Of about 310,000 clones listed, 70% to 80% were seen once; the top ten hold 5% to 7%. The source was PBMCs, collected before ibrutinib treatment. These receptors were obtained from a human donor with chronic lymphocytic leukemia.

The V and J genes are TRBV11-2 and TRBJ2-7, with D perhaps given as TRBD1 or TRBD2 (5 bases each). The CDR3 spans 14 residues. Trimming pared 5 bases from V and 3 bases from J, leaving 14 bases between. The germline V gene has CDR1 SGHAT and CDR2 FQNNGV. CDR3 DNA: TGTGCCAGCAGCCCGGGGATGGGGGACTACGAGCAGTACTTC. Encoded protein: CASSPGMGDYEQYF.

The chain carries TRBV6-5 and TRBJ2-5; 7 bases match TRBD1. There are 15 residues in the CDR3. Germline assignment: CDR1 MNHEY and CDR2 SVGAGI. Trimming removed 5 bases from V and 2 bases from J; junction bases left unmatched: 8. Here the CDR3 reads CASSRRQGSQETQYF. The CDR3 nucleotides read TGTGCCAGCAGTAGAAGACAGGGCTCGCAAGAGACCCAGTACTTC.

This clone has only one observation. The chain couples TRBV10-3 to TRBJ1-2, with TRBD1 matching over 8 bases. In germline, CDR1 is ENHRY, CDR2 SYGVKD. The CDR3 sequence is 15 residues long. Losses at the gene ends were 4 bases for V and 7 bases for J; bases not matched to a gene: 11. The CDR3 DNA reads TGTGCCATCAGTGGGGTAGGGACAGGAGACGGTGGCTACACCTTC. Its translation is CAISGVGTGDGGYTF.

The rearrangement joins TRBV11-2 to TRBJ1-2, with 8 bases matching TRBD1. The V and J ends lost 1 base and 6 bases, in that order; junction bases with no gene match: 4. The CDR3 runs to 14 residues. Per germline, CDR1 SGHAT and CDR2 FQNNGV. The CDR3 bases are TGTGCCAGCAGCTTAGTTCGGACAGGGCATGGCTACACCTTC. Amino acid sequence: CASSLVRTGHGYTF.

The chain uses TRBV18 and TRBJ1-2; 8 bases fit TRBD1. The germline V gene encodes CDR1 KGHSH and CDR2 LQKENI. This CDR3 spans 15 amino acids. The trim removed 0 bases at V and 7 bases at J, leaving 7 bases unmatched. This CDR3 is CASSPPSTGVSGYTF. CDR3 in DNA: TGTGCCAGCTCACCACCGTCGACAGGGGTTTCTGGCTACACCTTC. The variable domain in full, with the rest retrieved from reference TRBV18 and TRBJ1-2, is NAGVMQNPRHLVRRRGQEARLRCSPMKGHSHVYWYRQLPEEGLKFMVYLQKENIIDESGMPKERFSAEFPKEGPSILRIQQVVRGDSAAYFCASSPPSTGVSGYTFGSGTRLTVV.

A word on this clone: The identical CDR3 is also encoded by other nucleotide sequences in the sample. V gene TRBV27 combines with J gene TRBJ2-1; D not certain. Trimming took 2 bases from V and 4 from J, leaving 6 bases between them. The germline V gene encodes CDR1 MNHEY and CDR2 SMNVEV (reference sequence). This CDR3 comprises 13 residues. In nucleotides, the CDR3 is TGTGCCAGCAGTTTAGGTGTGTACAATGAGCAGTTCTTC. It specifies CASSLGVYNEQFF.

V and J are TRBV15 and TRBJ1-4, with D perhaps matching TRBD1 (6 bases). The V and J ends lost 2 bases and 2 bases respectively, with 9 bases between them. Looked up from germline, CDR1 is LNHNV and CDR2 is YYDKDF (reference sequence). The CDR3 consists of 15 residues. CDR3 in DNA: TGTGCCACCAGCAGACAAACAGGGACTAATGAAAAACTGTTTTTT. Translating it yields CATSRQTGTNEKLFF.

This clone showed up just once. The chain uses TRBV6-6 and TRBJ1-2, with D unclear. The CDR3 contains 13 residues. Trimming shortened V by 6 bases and J by 3 bases, and 11 bases separated the two germline ends. Per germline, CDR1 MNHNY and CDR2 SVGAGI (reference sequence). CDR3 coding DNA: TGTGCCAGCAGGGAGCCCCGGGACTATGGCTACACCTTC. This sequence encodes CASREPRDYGYTF.

This clone showed up just a few times. The rearrangement uses TRBV2 and TRBJ2-2; 7 nucleotides match TRBD1. The junction had 9 bases not matched to a gene; V was cut back by 3 bases and J by 5 bases. Germline CDR1 SNHLY, CDR2 FYNNEI. CDR3 length: 16 residues. CDR3 sequence: CASSDLRQGGTGELFF. As DNA, the CDR3 is TGTGCCAGCAGTGATCTCCGACAGGGTGGAACCGGGGAGCTGTTTTTT.

The rearrangement links TRBV5-1 to TRBJ2-1; 7 bases are a match to TRBD1. J was trimmed by 3 bases and V by 2 bases; bases with no gene match: 5. The CDR3 consists of 15 residues. Germline-derived CDR1 and CDR2 are SGHRS and YFSETQ. The CDR3 region is CASSFRTGDYNEQFF. The DNA for the CDR3 is TGCGCCAGCAGCTTCAGAACAGGGGACTACAATGAGCAGTTCTTC.

The chain has TRBV18 and TRBJ2-6, with 8 bases matching TRBD1. V was clipped by 2 bases and J by 2 bases; unmatched bases: 2. This CDR3 has 16 amino acids. CDR1 and CDR2 from the germline V gene are KGHSH and LQKENI. Written as DNA, the CDR3 is TGTGCCAGCTCACCATTGACAGGGGCTGGGGCCAACGTCCTGACTTTC. It translates to CASSPLTGAGANVLTF. The full variable domain, with the rest looked up from reference TRBV18 and TRBJ2-6, is NAGVMQNPRHLVRRRGQEARLRCSPMKGHSHVYWYRQLPEEGLKFMVYLQKENIIDESGMPKERFSAEFPKEGPSILRIQQVVRGDSAAYFCASSPLTGAGANVLTFGAGSRLTVL.

This clone was counted only a few times. The V gene is TRBV4-3, the J gene TRBJ2-3; D could derive from TRBD1 or TRBD2 (6 bases each). The V gene's germline CDR1 is LGHNA and CDR2 YSLEER. This CDR3 contains 15 residues. Trimming removed 0 bases from V and 6 bases from J, with 13 bases in between. The CDR3 spells CASSQDRRGKDTQYF. As DNA, the CDR3 is TGCGCCAGCAGCCAAGATAGGAGGGGGAAGGATACGCAGTATTTT.

This chain connects TRBV28 to TRBJ2-5, with a weak D call TRBD1 (5 bases). The germline V and J ends were trimmed by 2 bases and 5 bases, with 15 bases remaining between them. The CDR3 consists of 15 residues. CDR1 is MDHEN, CDR2 SYDVKM, per germline. The DNA for the CDR3 is TGTGCCAGCAGTTTAGTCGGGCAGGGTGGGGAGACCCAGTACTTC. Protein: CASSLVGQGGETQYF.

The chain links TRBV5-8 to TRBJ2-3, with D unresolved. Per the germline V gene, CDR1 is SGHTS and CDR2 is YDEGEE. CDR3 size: 14 residues. With 7 bases removed from V and 3 bases from J, the gap between germline ends came to 15 bases. The DNA for the CDR3 is TGTGCCAGCCGAAAAATCCTATATACAGATACGCAGTATTTT. Translated: CASRKILYTDTQYF.

Of note for this clone: Compared with germline, one end of the junction differs, possibly owing to a read error. V usage is TRBV7-7 and J usage is TRBJ2-1, with TRBD1 identical over 10 bases. Germline V gives CDR1 SSHAT, CDR2 FNYEAQ (reference sequence). CDR3 length: 16 amino acids. For the CDR3, the DNA is TGTGCTAGCAGCTTAGCGCGGGGACAGGGGCGCGATGAGCAGTTCTTC. Translating it yields CASSLARGQGRDEQFF.

The chain links TRBV4-3 to TRBJ2-3; D unresolved. V lost 0 bases and J 1 base, leaving 14 bases between the germline ends. CDR1 LGHNA and CDR2 YSLEER come from the germline V gene. This CDR3 spans 17 amino acids. The CDR3 coding sequence is TGCGCCAGCAGCCAAGATTTTTCGGCGGCAGGCACAGATACGCAGTATTTT. As protein: CASSQDFSAAGTDTQYF.

This chain joins TRBV18 and TRBJ2-3; D remains ambiguous. The CDR3 extends over 15 amino acids. Looked up from germline, CDR1 is KGHSH and CDR2 is LQKENI. V was cut by 2 bases and J by 4 bases, with 13 bases left in between. The CDR3, as DNA: TGTGCCAGCTCACCAAGGGCCGGAGCCGCAGATACGCAGTATTTT. Its translation is CASSPRAGAADTQYF.

The V and J genes are TRBV6-5 and TRBJ2-3, with D perhaps TRBD1 (6 bases). Between the trimmed V and J ends, which lost 2 bases and 1 base, there was a span of 10 bases. This CDR3 spans 15 amino acids. Germline CDR1 MNHEY, CDR2 SVGAGI. CDR3 coding DNA: TGTGCCAGCAGTTACCACGCAGGGGGCACAGATACGCAGTATTTT. This gives the protein CASSYHAGGTDTQYF.

The rearrangement joins TRBV7-9 to TRBJ2-1; D is undetermined. V dropped 1 base and J dropped 4 bases, with 5 bases sitting between them. Germline CDR1 is SEHNR and CDR2 is FQNEAQ (reference sequence). This CDR3 has 13 residues. For the CDR3, the DNA is TGTGCCAGCAGCTTAGATCTGTACAATGAGCAGTTCTTC. Protein sequence: CASSLDLYNEQFF.

The count of this clone is one. The genes are TRBV9 and TRBJ2-2, with D possibly being TRBD1 or TRBD2 (6 bases each). The CDR3 has 14 residues. CDR1 is SGDLS and CDR2 is YYNGEE in the germline V gene. The V gene lost 9 bases and the J gene lost 4 bases, with 16 bases spanning the gap. CDR3 amino acids: CATRGMGGTGELFF. The CDR3 nucleotides read TGTGCCACCAGGGGAATGGGGGGCACCGGGGAGCTGTTTTTT.

This clone was seen more than once but under ten times. Compared with germline, one end of the junction differs, possibly owing to a read error. The V and J genes are TRBV18 and TRBJ2-7; D is tentatively TRBD1 or TRBD2 (7 bases each). The CDR3 consists of 14 residues. Germline CDR1 reads KGHSH; CDR2 reads LQKENI. CDR3 residues: CASSPGGGSHEQYF. DNA of the CDR3: TGTGCCAGCTCACCGGGAGGGGGCTCCCACGAGCAGTACTTC.

The V call is TRBV20-1, the J call TRBJ2-1, with D hard to call. CDR3 length equals 10 residues. Germline V gene lookup returns CDR1 DFQATT and CDR2 SNEGSKA (reference sequence). V lost 8 bases and J 7 bases, leaving 9 bases between the germline ends. In DNA form, the CDR3 reads TGCAGTCACCTTGGGAATGAGCAGTTCTTC. Its translation is CSHLGNEQFF.

This clone was seen more than once but under ten times. The genes are TRBV4-3 and TRBJ2-4; 12 positions agree with TRBD2. Germline V lookup: CDR1 LGHNA, CDR2 YSLEER. The CDR3 is made up of 14 amino acids. V was pared by 0 bases and J by 15 bases, with 6 bases of the junction left unmatched. The chain's CDR3 is CASSQETSGSLLYF. The CDR3 nucleotides read TGCGCCAGCAGCCAAGAGACTAGCGGGAGTCTATTGTACTTC.

The chain's CDR3 is CASSQGGLAGIVYEQFF. DNA of the CDR3: TGTGCCAGCAGCCAAGGTGGGCTAGCGGGAATCGTCTATGAGCAGTTCTTC. The chain uses TRBV4-2 and TRBJ2-1; TRBD2 matches at 9 bases. Looked up from germline, CDR1 is LGHNA and CDR2 is YNFKEQ. The trim removed 1 base at V and 8 bases at J, leaving 12 bases unmatched. This CDR3 has 17 amino acids.

The chain couples TRBV5-1 to TRBJ1-1; no clear D gene. The V end was cut by 0 bases, the J end by 4 bases, with 16 bases between. From germline, CDR1 is SGHRS and CDR2 YFSETQ. The CDR3 is 16 amino acids. CDR3 in DNA: TGCGCCAGCAGCTTGGCCGCTTCGCCGGCGGGCACTGAAGCTTTCTTT. Its protein is CASSLAASPAGTEAFF.

The gene calls are TRBV28 and TRBJ2-7; 7 bases are shared with TRBD2. This CDR3 comprises 14 residues. V shed 6 bases and J 2 bases; nucleotides not matched to a gene: 7. The germline gives CDR1 MDHEN, CDR2 SYDVKM. The CDR3 spells CASRLTSVAYEQYF. The CDR3 DNA is TGTGCCAGCAGACTTACTAGCGTGGCCTACGAGCAGTACTTC. The variable domain in full, completed from reference TRBV28 and TRBJ2-7, reads DVKVTQSSRYLVKRTGEKVFLECVQDMDHENMFWYRQDPGLGLRLIYFSYDVKMKEKGDIPEGYSVSREKKERFSLILESASTNQTSMYLCASRLTSVAYEQYFGPGTRLTVT.

V is TRBV5-6 and J is TRBJ2-7; D remains ambiguous. The CDR3 extends over 13 amino acids. The germline V gene encodes CDR1 SGHDT and CDR2 YYEEEE. Trimming took off 2 bases at V and 3 bases at J, with 9 bases between the two ends. CDR3 DNA sequence: TGTGCCAGCAGCTTTGTAGCCGTCTACGAGCAGTACTTC. It is translated as CASSFVAVYEQYF.

The chain combines TRBV7-2 with TRBJ2-7, with TRBD2 identical over 8 bases. V gave up 3 bases and J gave up 1 base; unmatched junction bases: 2. Germline CDR1 SGHTA, CDR2 FQGNSA. CDR3 length equals 14 residues. The CDR3 reads CASSFSGASYEQYF. CDR3 coding DNA: TGTGCCAGCAGCTTTAGCGGGGCATCCTACGAGCAGTACTTC. Combining the CDR3 with reference TRBV7-2 and TRBJ2-7 gives the whole variable domain GAGVSQSPSNKVTEKGKDVELRCDPISGHTALYWYRQSLGQGLEFLIYFQGNSAPDKSGLPSDRFSAERTGGSVSTLTIQRTQQEDSAVYLCASSFSGASYEQYFGPGTRLTVT.